The 21 T cell receptor beta chains below come from one sample, sequenced in a study of siplizumab effects on memory and regulatory T cells. Method: immunoSEQ multiplex PCR; TCRdb's copy keeps in-frame clones and lacks some. The repertoire holds about 80,000 clones, roughly 94% seen once, with less than 20% in the top ten. Material for sequencing was CD8+ T cells sorted from blood. Source of these receptors: a human donor in good health.

The chain links TRBV19 to TRBJ2-7; D unclear. Germline V gene lookup returns CDR1 LNHDA and CDR2 SQIVND (reference sequence). Deletions cut 1 base from V and 0 bases from J, with 10 bases between. The CDR3 length is 15 residues. The CDR3: CASSIGASPSYEQYF. DNA of the CDR3: TGTGCCAGTAGTATAGGTGCCAGTCCCTCCTACGAGCAGTACTTC.

The rearrangement links TRBV9 to TRBJ2-1; 8 bases are shared with TRBD1. Losses at the gene ends were 2 bases for V and 5 bases for J; bases not matched to a gene: 6. Germline V gives CDR1 SGDLS, CDR2 YYNGEE. CDR3 size: 15 residues. The CDR3 DNA follows: TGTGCCAGCAGCGTGTCCGGGACAGGCAACAATGAGCAGTTCTTC. Encoded protein: CASSVSGTGNNEQFF.

This clone was found a few times. The genes are TRBV4-1 and TRBJ1-5; D ambiguous. Trimming removed 1 base at V and 3 bases at J, with 10 bases between. The CDR3 runs 15 residues. Germline V gives CDR1 MGHRA, CDR2 YSYEKL. The DNA for the CDR3 is TGCGCCAGCAGCCAAGTTATGGGTGTCAATCAGCCCCAGCATTTT. Amino acid sequence: CASSQVMGVNQPQHF.

A single count supports this clone. The chain uses TRBV19 and TRBJ2-1; weak D call: TRBD1 (5 bases). Looked up from germline, CDR1 is LNHDA and CDR2 is SQIVND (reference sequence). There are 13 residues in the CDR3. V was trimmed by 4 bases and J by 4 bases, leaving 8 bases between them. The CDR3 region is CASSTRVYNEQFF. The CDR3 bases are TGTGCCAGTAGTACCAGGGTATACAATGAGCAGTTCTTC.

This chain joins TRBV6-4 and TRBJ2-7; D is undetermined. V lost 5 bases and J lost 4, with 12 bases in between. Germline lookup yields CDR1 MRHNA and CDR2 SNTAGT. CDR3 length: 13 residues. The CDR3 coding sequence is TGTGCCAGCAGTTACGAACAGTGGTACGAGCAGTACTTC. Residues: CASSYEQWYEQYF.

V gene TRBV5-1 combines with J gene TRBJ2-3; no clear D gene. CDR1 is SGHRS, CDR2 YFSETQ, per germline. V gave up 4 bases and J gave up 9 bases, with 18 bases separating them. CDR3 length: 14 amino acids. The CDR3 DNA reads as TGCGCCAGCAGCACGCCGCAGGCCCCCGGCACGCAGTATTTT. Amino acids: CASSTPQAPGTQYF. Filled out from reference TRBV5-1 and TRBJ2-3, the complete variable domain reads KAGVTQTPRYLIKTRGQQVTLSCSPISGHRSVSWYQQTPGQGLQFLFEYFSETQRNKGNFPGRFSGRQFSNSRSEMNVSTLELGDSALYLCASSTPQAPGTQYFGPGTRLTVL.

CDR3: CASSDPSGDRGRTGELFF. In DNA, the CDR3 is TGTGCCAGCAGTGACCCCTCGGGGGACAGGGGTCGTACCGGGGAGCTGTTTTTT. This chain joins TRBV2 and TRBJ2-2; 10 bases align to TRBD1. Unmatched junction bases numbered 12, after V lost 3 bases and J lost 5 bases. CDR1 is SNHLY and CDR2 is FYNNEI in the germline V gene. The CDR3 contains 18 residues.

This clone was seen only once. The rearrangement links TRBV27 to TRBJ2-7; 7 bases are a match to TRBD2. CDR1 is MNHEY, CDR2 SMNVEV, per germline (reference sequence). After removal of 6 bases from V and 2 bases from J, the junction contained 10 bases not matched to a gene. The CDR3 loop spans 15 amino acids. CDR3 protein: CASSNLSGQAYEQYF. DNA of the CDR3: TGTGCCAGCAGCAACCTTAGCGGGCAAGCCTACGAGCAGTACTTC.

The chain is built from TRBV6-1 and TRBJ1-1, with a weak D call TRBD1 (5 bases). The CDR3 covers 14 residues. CDR1 MNHNS and CDR2 SASEGT come from the germline V gene. V was clipped by 10 bases and J by 0 bases, with 15 bases between them. CDR3 nucleotides: TGTGCCACCCGGGGTGGGGGTTTGAACACTGAAGCTTTCTTT. It translates to CATRGGGLNTEAFF.

J is TRBJ2-2 and V is TRBV5-1; perhaps TRBD2 as D (6 bases). CDR1 and CDR2 (germline): SGHRS, YFSETQ. The CDR3 length is 14 residues. V dropped 2 bases and J dropped 1 base, with 6 bases sitting between them. For the CDR3, the DNA is TGCGCCAGCAGCTTTAGCGGGAACACCGGGGAGCTGTTTTTT. It is translated as CASSFSGNTGELFF.

A single count supports this clone. The chain combines TRBV25-1 with TRBJ2-1; 10 bases are shared with TRBD2. The V gene end was trimmed by 3 bases and the J gene end by 10 bases; junction bases not matched to a gene: 6. The CDR3 has 14 amino acids. Germline-derived CDR1 and CDR2 are MGHDK and SYGVNS. As DNA, the CDR3 is TGTGCCAGCAGTGAGACTAGCGGGCAGCCAGAGCAGTTCTTC. Its protein product is CASSETSGQPEQFF.

About this clone itself: Relative to the germline gene, one junction end is altered; a read error may explain this. This chain joins TRBV5-4 and TRBJ2-4, with a tentative D call TRBD2 (6 bases). This CDR3 comprises 11 residues. Germline V gene lookup returns CDR1 SGHNT and CDR2 YYREEE (reference sequence). CDR3 region: CASGLAGSLHF. For the CDR3, the DNA is TGTGCCAGCGGGCTGGCCGGGAGTTTGCACTTC.

This sequence joins TRBV7-3 and TRBJ2-3, with 10 bases that match TRBD2. Trimming took 4 bases from V and 4 from J; bases not matched to a gene: 5. The germline V gene has CDR1 SGHTA and CDR2 FQGTGA. This CDR3 has 15 amino acids. CDR3: CASSSGLARADTQYF. CDR3 nucleotide sequence: TGTGCCAGCAGCTCGGGACTAGCGCGCGCAGATACGCAGTATTTT.

V is TRBV5-6 and J is TRBJ2-5; TRBD2 might be the D (6 bases). This CDR3 has 16 amino acids. Germline CDR1 is SGHDT and CDR2 is YYEEEE. V was clipped by 3 bases and J by 2 bases, with 17 bases between them. The CDR3 here is CASSWGIAELQETQYF. The CDR3 DNA sequence: TGTGCCAGCAGCTGGGGGATAGCGGAGTTGCAAGAGACCCAGTACTTC. Looking up the rest from reference TRBV5-6 and TRBJ2-5 gives the full variable domain: DAGVTQSPTHLIKTRGQQVTLRCSPKSGHDTVSWYQQALGQGPQFIFQYYEEEERQRGNFPDRFSGHQFPNYSSELNVNALLLGDSALYLCASSWGIAELQETQYFGPGTRLLVL.

In nucleotides, the CDR3 is TGTGCCAGCAGCTTAGTTGGCCCGACTCCTGCTAGCGACGCCGGGGAGCTGTTTTTT. Encoded protein: CASSLVGPTPASDAGELFF. V gene TRBV7-3 combines with J gene TRBJ2-2; TRBD2 might be the D (6 bases). This CDR3 is built from 19 residues. Looked up from germline, CDR1 is SGHTA and CDR2 is FQGTGA. V was trimmed by 2 bases and J by 6 bases, leaving 25 bases between them.

J is TRBJ2-1 and V is TRBV4-1, with D uncertain. The CDR3 has 17 amino acids. Germline CDR1 and CDR2: MGHRA and YSYEKL. V was pared by 2 bases and J by 12 bases, with 26 bases between. This chain's CDR3 is CASSQQDLVVSGPRQFF. CDR3 coding DNA: TGCGCCAGCAGCCAACAAGATTTGGTAGTGAGTGGCCCCAGGCAGTTCTTC.

The J gene is TRBJ2-1, the V gene TRBV11-3; D is uncertain. The CDR3 covers 13 residues. Between the trimmed V and J ends, which lost 1 base and 9 bases, there was a span of 10 bases. The germline V gene has CDR1 SGHNT and CDR2 YENEEA. DNA for the CDR3: TGTGCCAGCAGCTTAGCCTCTATGGGTGAGCAGTTCTTC. This encodes CASSLASMGEQFF.

J is TRBJ2-7 and V is TRBV9, with D perhaps TRBD1 (6 bases). This CDR3 comprises 11 residues. Germline CDR1 reads SGDLS; CDR2 reads YYNGEE. Trimming shortened V by 4 bases and J by 7 bases, and 9 bases separated the two germline ends. The DNA for the CDR3 is TGTGCCAGCAGCACAAGGGGGGAGCAGTACTTC. Amino acid sequence: CASSTRGEQYF.

This rearrangement joins TRBV19 to TRBJ1-5; possible D gene TRBD1, 6 bases. Germline V gives CDR1 LNHDA, CDR2 SQIVND (reference sequence). Trimming took off 1 base at V and 3 bases at J, with 16 bases between the two ends. CDR3 length equals 17 residues. As DNA, the CDR3 is TGTGCCAGTAGTATAGGGGGACAAAGCAGCTTCAATCAGCCCCAGCATTTT. Protein: CASSIGGQSSFNQPQHF. The full variable domain, in which reference TRBV19 and TRBJ1-5 provide the parts outside the CDR3, is DGGITQSPKYLFRKEGQNVTLSCEQNLNHDAMYWYRQDPGQGLRLIYYSQIVNDFQKGDIAEGYSVSREKKESFPLTVTSAQKNPTAFYLCASSIGGQSSFNQPQHFGDGTRLSIL.

V and J are TRBV21-1 and TRBJ1-3. TRBV21-1 represents a pseudogene. The CDR3 consists of 13 residues. Here the CDR3 reads CAVSGAEGNTIYF. The CDR3, as DNA: TGTGCCGTCTCGGGTGCCGAGGGAAACACCATATATTTT.

The sample holds a few counts of this clone. The chain recombines TRBV19 with TRBJ1-1, with TRBD1 as a possible D gene (5 bases). CDR3 length: 13 residues. Trimming removed 3 bases from V and 3 bases from J, with 8 bases in between. Germline V CDR1 and CDR2: LNHDA, SQIVND (reference sequence). The CDR3 DNA is TGTGCCAGTAGTATTTCGGGGGACACTGAAGCTTTCTTT. Its translation is CASSISGDTEAFF.